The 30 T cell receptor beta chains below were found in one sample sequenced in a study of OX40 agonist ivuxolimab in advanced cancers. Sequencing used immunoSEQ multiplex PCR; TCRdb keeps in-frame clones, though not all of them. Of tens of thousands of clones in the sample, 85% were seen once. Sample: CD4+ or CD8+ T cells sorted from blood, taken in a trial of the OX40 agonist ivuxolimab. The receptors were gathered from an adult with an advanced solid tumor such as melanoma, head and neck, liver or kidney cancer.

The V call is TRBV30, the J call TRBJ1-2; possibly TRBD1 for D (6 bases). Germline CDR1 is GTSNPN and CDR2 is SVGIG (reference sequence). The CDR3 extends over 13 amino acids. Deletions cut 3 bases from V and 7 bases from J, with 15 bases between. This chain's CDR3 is CAWRGNRDGGYTF. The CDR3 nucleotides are TGTGCCTGGAGGGGAAACAGGGATGGTGGCTACACCTTC.

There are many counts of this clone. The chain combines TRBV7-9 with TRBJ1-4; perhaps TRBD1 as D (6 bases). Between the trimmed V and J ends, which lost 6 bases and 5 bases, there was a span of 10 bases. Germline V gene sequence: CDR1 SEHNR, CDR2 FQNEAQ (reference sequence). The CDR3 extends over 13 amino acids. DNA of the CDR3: TGTGCCAGCAGACGGACAGAGAATGAAAAACTGTTTTTT. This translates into CASRRTENEKLFF.

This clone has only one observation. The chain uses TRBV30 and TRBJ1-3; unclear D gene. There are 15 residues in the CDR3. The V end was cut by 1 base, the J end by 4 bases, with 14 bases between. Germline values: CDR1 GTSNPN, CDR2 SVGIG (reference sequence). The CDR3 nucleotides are TGTGCCTGGAGTGCCCAATGGAGTAGAGGAAACACCATATATTTT. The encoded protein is CAWSAQWSRGNTIYF.

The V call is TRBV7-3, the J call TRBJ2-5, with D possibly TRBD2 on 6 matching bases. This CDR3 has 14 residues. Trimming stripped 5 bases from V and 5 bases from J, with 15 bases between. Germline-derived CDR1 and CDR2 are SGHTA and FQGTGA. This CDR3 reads CASSAGPSTETQYF. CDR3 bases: TGTGCCAGCAGCGCGGGGCCCTCGACGGAGACCCAGTACTTC.

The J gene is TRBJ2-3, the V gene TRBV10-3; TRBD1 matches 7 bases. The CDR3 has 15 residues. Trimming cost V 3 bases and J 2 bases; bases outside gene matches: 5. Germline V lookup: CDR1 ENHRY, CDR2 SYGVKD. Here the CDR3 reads CAISEPGQITDTQYF. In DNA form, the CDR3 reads TGTGCCATCAGTGAACCGGGACAGATCACAGATACGCAGTATTTT.

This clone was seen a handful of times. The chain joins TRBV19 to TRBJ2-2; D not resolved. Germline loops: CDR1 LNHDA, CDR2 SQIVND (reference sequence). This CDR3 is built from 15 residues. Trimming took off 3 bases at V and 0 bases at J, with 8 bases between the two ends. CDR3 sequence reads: CASSISPTNTGELFF. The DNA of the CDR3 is TGTGCCAGTAGTATTTCTCCCACGAACACCGGGGAGCTGTTTTTT.

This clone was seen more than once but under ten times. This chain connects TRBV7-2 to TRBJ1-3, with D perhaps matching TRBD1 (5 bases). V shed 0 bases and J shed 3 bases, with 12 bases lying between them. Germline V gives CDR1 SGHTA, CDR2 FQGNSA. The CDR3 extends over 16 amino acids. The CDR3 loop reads CASSLANPGLGNTIYF. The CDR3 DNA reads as TGTGCCAGCAGCTTAGCGAATCCAGGGCTTGGAAACACCATATATTTT.

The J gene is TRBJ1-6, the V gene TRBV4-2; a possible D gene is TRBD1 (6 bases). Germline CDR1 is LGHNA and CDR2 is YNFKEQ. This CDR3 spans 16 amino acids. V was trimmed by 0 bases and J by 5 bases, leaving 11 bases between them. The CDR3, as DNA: TGTGCCAGCAGCCAAGATTCGGCAGGGGATAATTCACCCCTCCACTTT. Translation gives CASSQDSAGDNSPLHF.

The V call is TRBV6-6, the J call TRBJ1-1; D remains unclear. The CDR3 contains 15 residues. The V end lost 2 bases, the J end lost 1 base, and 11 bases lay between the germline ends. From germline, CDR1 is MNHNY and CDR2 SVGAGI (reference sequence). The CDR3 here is CASSYPRSTNTEAFF. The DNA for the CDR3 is TGTGCCAGCAGTTACCCCCGATCCACGAACACTGAAGCTTTCTTT.

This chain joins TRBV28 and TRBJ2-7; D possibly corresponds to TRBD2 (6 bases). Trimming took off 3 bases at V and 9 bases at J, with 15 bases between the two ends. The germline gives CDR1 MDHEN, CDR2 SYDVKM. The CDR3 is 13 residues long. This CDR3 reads CASSFAGRSGQYF. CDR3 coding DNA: TGTGCCAGCAGTTTCGCAGGGCGTAGCGGGCAGTACTTC.

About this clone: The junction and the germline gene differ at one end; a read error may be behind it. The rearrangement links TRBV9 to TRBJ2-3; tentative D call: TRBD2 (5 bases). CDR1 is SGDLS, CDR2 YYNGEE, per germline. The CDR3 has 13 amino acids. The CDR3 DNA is TGTGCCAGCAGCGCCGCTAGCATAGATACGCAGTATTTT. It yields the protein CASSAASIDTQYF.

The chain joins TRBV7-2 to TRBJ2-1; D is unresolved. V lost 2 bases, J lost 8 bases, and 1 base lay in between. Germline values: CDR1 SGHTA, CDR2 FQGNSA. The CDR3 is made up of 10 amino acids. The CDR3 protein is CASSLYEQFF. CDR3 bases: TGTGCCAGCAGCTTATATGAGCAGTTCTTC.

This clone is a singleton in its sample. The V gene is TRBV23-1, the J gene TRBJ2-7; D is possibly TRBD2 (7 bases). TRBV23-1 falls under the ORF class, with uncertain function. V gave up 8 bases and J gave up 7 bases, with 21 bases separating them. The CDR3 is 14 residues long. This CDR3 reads CASLSVGGPGEQYF. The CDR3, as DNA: TGCGCCAGCTTATCCGTGGGGGGGCCTGGGGAGCAGTACTTC.

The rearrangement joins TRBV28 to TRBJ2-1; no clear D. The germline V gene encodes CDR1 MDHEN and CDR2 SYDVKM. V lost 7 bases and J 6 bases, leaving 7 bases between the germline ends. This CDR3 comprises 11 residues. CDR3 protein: CASTSSNEQFF. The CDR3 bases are TGTGCCAGCACGTCTAGCAATGAGCAGTTCTTC.

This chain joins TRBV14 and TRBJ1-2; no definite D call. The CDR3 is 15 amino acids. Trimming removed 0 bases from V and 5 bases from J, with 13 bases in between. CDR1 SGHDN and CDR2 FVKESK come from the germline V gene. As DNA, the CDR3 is TGTGCCAGCAGCCAAGAAGGCACAGTTGGTTATGGCTACACCTTC. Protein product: CASSQEGTVGYGYTF.

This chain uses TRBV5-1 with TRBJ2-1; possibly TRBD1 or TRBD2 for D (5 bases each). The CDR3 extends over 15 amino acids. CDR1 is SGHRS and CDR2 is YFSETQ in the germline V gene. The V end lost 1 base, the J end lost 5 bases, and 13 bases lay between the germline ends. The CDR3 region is CASSLSGRQHNEQFF. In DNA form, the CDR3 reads TGCGCCAGCAGCTTGAGTGGGAGACAGCACAATGAGCAGTTCTTC.

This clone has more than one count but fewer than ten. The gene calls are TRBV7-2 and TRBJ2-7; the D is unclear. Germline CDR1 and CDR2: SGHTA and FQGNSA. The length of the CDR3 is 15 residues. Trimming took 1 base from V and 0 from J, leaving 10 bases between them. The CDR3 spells CASSLGGRSSYEQYF. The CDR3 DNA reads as TGTGCCAGCAGCTTAGGTGGCAGAAGCTCCTACGAGCAGTACTTC. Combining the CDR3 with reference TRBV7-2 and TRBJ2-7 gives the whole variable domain GAGVSQSPSNKVTEKGKDVELRCDPISGHTALYWYRQSLGQGLEFLIYFQGNSAPDKSGLPSDRFSAERTGGSVSTLTIQRTQQEDSAVYLCASSLGGRSSYEQYFGPGTRLTVT.

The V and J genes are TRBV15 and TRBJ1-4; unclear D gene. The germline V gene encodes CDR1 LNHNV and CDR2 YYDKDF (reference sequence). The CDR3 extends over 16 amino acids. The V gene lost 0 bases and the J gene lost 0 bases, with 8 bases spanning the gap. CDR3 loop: CATSRDWIATNEKLFF. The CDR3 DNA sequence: TGTGCCACCAGCAGAGATTGGATTGCAACTAATGAAAAACTGTTTTTT.

The CDR3 spells CASSTSGTPNTEAFF. CDR3 bases: TGTGCCAGCAGCACTTCCGGGACACCGAACACTGAAGCTTTCTTT. The chain carries TRBV9 and TRBJ1-1; D might be TRBD1 (6 bases). This CDR3 has 15 residues. From germline, CDR1 is SGDLS and CDR2 YYNGEE. Between the trimmed V and J ends, which lost 4 bases and 1 base, there was a span of 14 bases.

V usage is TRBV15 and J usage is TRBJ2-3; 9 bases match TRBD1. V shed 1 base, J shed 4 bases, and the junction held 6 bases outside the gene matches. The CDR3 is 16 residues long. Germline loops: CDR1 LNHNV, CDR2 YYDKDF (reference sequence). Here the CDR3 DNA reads TGTGCCACCAGCAGAGTTGCTGGACAGGGGCCAGATACGCAGTATTTT. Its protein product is CATSRVAGQGPDTQYF. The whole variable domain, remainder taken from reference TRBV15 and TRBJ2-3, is DAMVIQNPRYQVTQFGKPVTLSCSQTLNHNVMYWYQQKSSQAPKLLFHYYDKDFNNEADTPDNFQSRRPNTSFCFLDIRSPGLGDTAMYLCATSRVAGQGPDTQYFGPGTRLTVL.

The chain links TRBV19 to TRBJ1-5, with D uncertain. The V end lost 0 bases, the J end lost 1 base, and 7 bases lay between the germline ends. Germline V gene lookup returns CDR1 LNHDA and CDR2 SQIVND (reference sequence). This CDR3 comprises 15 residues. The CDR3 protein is CASSIDRESNQPQHF. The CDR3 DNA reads TGTGCCAGTAGTATAGATCGGGAAAGCAATCAGCCCCAGCATTTT.

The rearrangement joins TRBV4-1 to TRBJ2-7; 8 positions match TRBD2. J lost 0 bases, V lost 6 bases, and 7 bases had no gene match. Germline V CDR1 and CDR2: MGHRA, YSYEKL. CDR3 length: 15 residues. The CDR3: CASRLAREASYEQYF. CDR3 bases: TGCGCCAGCAGACTAGCGCGGGAGGCCTCCTACGAGCAGTACTTC.

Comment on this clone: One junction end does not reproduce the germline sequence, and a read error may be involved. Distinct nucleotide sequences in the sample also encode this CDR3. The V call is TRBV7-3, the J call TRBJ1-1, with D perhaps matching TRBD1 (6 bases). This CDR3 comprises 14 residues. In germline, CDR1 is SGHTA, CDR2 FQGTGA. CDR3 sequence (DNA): TGTGCCAGCAGGTTAACAGGGTTGAACACTGAGGCTTTCTTT. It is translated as CASRLTGLNTEAFF.

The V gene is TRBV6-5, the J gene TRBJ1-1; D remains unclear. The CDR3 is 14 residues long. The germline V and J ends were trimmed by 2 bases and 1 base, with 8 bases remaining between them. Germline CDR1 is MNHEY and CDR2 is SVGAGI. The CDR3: CASSYPGPNTEAFF. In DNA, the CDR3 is TGTGCCAGCAGTTACCCAGGCCCGAACACTGAAGCTTTCTTT.

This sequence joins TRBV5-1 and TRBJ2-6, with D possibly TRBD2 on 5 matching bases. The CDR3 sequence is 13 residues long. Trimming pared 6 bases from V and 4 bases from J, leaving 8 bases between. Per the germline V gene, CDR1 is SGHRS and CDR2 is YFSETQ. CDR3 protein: CASKEAGANVLTF. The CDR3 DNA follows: TGCGCCAGCAAGGAGGCAGGGGCCAACGTCCTGACTTTC.

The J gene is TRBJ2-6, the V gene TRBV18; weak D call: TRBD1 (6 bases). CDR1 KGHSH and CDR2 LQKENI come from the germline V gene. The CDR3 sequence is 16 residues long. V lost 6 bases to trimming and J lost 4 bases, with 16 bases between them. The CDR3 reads CASSDPTGSGANVLTF. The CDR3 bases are TGTGCCAGCTCGGACCCCACAGGGTCCGGGGCCAACGTCCTGACTTTC.

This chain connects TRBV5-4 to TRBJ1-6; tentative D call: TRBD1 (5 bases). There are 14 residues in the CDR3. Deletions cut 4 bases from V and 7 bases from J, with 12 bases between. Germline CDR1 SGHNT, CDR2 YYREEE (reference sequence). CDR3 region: CASSIGRENSPLHF. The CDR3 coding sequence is TGTGCCAGCAGCATCGGCAGGGAGAATTCACCCCTCCACTTT.

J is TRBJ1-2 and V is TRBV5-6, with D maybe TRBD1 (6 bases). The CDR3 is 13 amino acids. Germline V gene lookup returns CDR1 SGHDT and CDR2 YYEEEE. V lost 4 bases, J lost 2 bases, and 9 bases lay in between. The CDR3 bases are TGTGCCAGCAGCGAGGACAGAAACTATGGCTACACCTTC. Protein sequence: CASSEDRNYGYTF. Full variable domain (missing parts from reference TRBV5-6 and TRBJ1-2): DAGVTQSPTHLIKTRGQQVTLRCSPKSGHDTVSWYQQALGQGPQFIFQYYEEEERQRGNFPDRFSGHQFPNYSSELNVNALLLGDSALYLCASSEDRNYGYTFGSGTRLTVV.

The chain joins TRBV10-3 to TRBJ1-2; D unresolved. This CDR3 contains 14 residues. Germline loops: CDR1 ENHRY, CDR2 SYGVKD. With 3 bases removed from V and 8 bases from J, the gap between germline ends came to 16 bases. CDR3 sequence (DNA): TGTGCCATCAGTGAAGGTTGGCAGCACATCGGCTACACCTTC. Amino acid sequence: CAISEGWQHIGYTF.

CDR3 DNA sequence: TGTGCCAGCACGGGAGGGCAGTTCGGCGAGCAGTACTTC. Translated: CASTGGQFGEQYF. V and J are TRBV2 and TRBJ2-7; 8 bases fit TRBD2. The CDR3 is 13 amino acids. Germline V CDR1 and CDR2: SNHLY, FYNNEI. The junction had 8 bases not matched to a gene; V was cut back by 7 bases and J by 6 bases.